The 22 T cell receptor beta chains presented below share a single source sample, sequenced in a study of beta chain features in type 1 diabetes (dated by TCRdb to the late 2010s). The method behind the library was the immunoSEQ multiplex PCR assay. The entire amount of isolated RNA was reverse transcribed using the High Capacity cDNA Reverse Transcription Kit, so the sequenced TCRB transcripts were expressed ones. What TCRdb holds here is the immuneACCESS table cut down to in-frame rearrangements. Part of the clones is not present; checked against another copy, under half of the missing clones reflect an unresolved V gene, and the others are unexplained. The sample yields roughly 230,000 clones; roughly 9.6% were counted once. In total, the top ten clones hold about 0.03% of the sample. The sequenced sample was naive CD4+ T cells from blood. This specimen's cell subset or site label, per the study, means: true naive CD4+ T cells. Source of these receptors: a woman aged 18-29 years in good health.

The chain couples TRBV5-1 to TRBJ2-7, with 7 bases fitting TRBD1. Trimming at V came to 4 bases and at J to 3 bases, leaving 4 bases not matched to a gene. CDR1 SGHRS and CDR2 YFSETQ come from the germline V gene. The CDR3 has 13 amino acids. The CDR3 sequence is CASSRDSGYEQYF. CDR3 sequence (DNA): TGCGCCAGCAGCCGGGACAGTGGCTACGAGCAGTACTTC.

The chain's CDR3 is CASGRAFRGLGGSRRSGELFF. The CDR3, as DNA: TGTGCTAGTGGGCGTGCCTTCAGGGGGCTAGGAGGGTCTCGTCGATCCGGGGAGCTGTTTTTT. V is TRBV12-5 and J is TRBJ2-2; 8 nucleotides agree with TRBD1. This CDR3 spans 21 amino acids. The V gene end was trimmed by 6 bases and the J gene end by 6 bases; junction bases not matched to a gene: 27. Germline V CDR1 and CDR2: LGHNT, FRNRAP.

The chain uses TRBV6-1 and TRBJ1-5; 10 bases match TRBD1. V lost 4 bases and J lost 6; bases outside the gene matches: 3. The CDR3 runs 14 residues. Germline CDR1 reads MNHNS; CDR2 reads SASEGT. This chain's CDR3 is CASSVGQGGQPQHF. The CDR3 DNA reads as TGTGCCAGCAGTGTCGGACAGGGGGGTCAGCCCCAGCATTTT.

In its sample, this clone was seen a few times. V and J are TRBV5-1 and TRBJ2-7, with TRBD1 identical over 8 bases. CDR1 and CDR2 (germline): SGHRS, YFSETQ. The CDR3 totals 15 residues. J was trimmed by 3 bases and V by 4 bases; bases with no gene match: 9. CDR3 bases: TGCGCCAGCAGCCAAGGGACAGGTCCTCACTACGAGCAGTACTTC. This gives the protein CASSQGTGPHYEQYF.

The chain joins TRBV10-1 to TRBJ2-1; D unresolved. CDR3 length equals 13 residues. V shed 4 bases and J shed 8 bases, with 12 bases lying between them. Germline lookup yields CDR1 WNHNN and CDR2 SYGVQD (reference sequence). The CDR3 sequence is CASSVQVKHEQFF. The CDR3 coding sequence is TGCGCCAGCAGTGTGCAAGTGAAGCATGAGCAGTTCTTC.

This clone was counted only a few times. The rearrangement uses TRBV5-4 and TRBJ2-7, with a tentative D call TRBD1 (5 bases). This CDR3 has 14 amino acids. Germline V gene data show CDR1 as SGHNT and CDR2 as YYREEE (reference sequence). V dropped 4 bases and J dropped 0 bases, with 11 bases sitting between them. In nucleotides, the CDR3 is TGTGCCAGCAGCCCGCAGGGTGGCTCCTACGAGCAGTACTTC. It yields the protein CASSPQGGSYEQYF.

This rearrangement joins TRBV29-1 to TRBJ1-2, with 8 positions matching TRBD1. The CDR3 has 15 amino acids. The ends lost 2 bases at V and 3 bases at J; junction bases unmatched: 8. Germline CDR1 and CDR2: SQVTM and ANQGSEA. The CDR3 coding sequence is TGCAGCGTTGAAATTCCCAGGGGGCTAGACTATGGCTACACCTTC. Its translation: CSVEIPRGLDYGYTF.

The rearrangement joins TRBV12-5 to TRBJ1-5; the match to TRBD1 covers 10 bases. CDR1 is LGHNT, CDR2 FRNRAP, per germline. Trimming at V came to 4 bases and at J to 4 bases, leaving 4 bases not matched to a gene. There are 15 residues in the CDR3. The DNA for the CDR3 is TGTGCTAGTGGTTCCCGGGACAGGGGTAATCAGCCCCAGCATTTT. This sequence encodes CASGSRDRGNQPQHF.

Details on this clone: The same CDR3 can be traced to other DNA sequences in this sample. This chain connects TRBV18 to TRBJ2-5, with D perhaps matching TRBD1 (6 bases). Trimming pared 4 bases from V and 3 bases from J, leaving 9 bases between. This CDR3 has 13 residues. Germline CDR1 and CDR2: KGHSH and LQKENI. The CDR3 is CASSRTEEETQYF. The CDR3 DNA follows: TGTGCCAGCTCACGGACAGAGGAAGAGACCCAGTACTTC.

This rearrangement joins TRBV7-9 to TRBJ2-1, with TRBD2 identical over 9 bases. With V trimmed by 2 bases and J by 6 bases, 11 bases remained unmatched. Germline loops: CDR1 SEHNR, CDR2 FQNEAQ (reference sequence). This CDR3 comprises 17 residues. The CDR3 DNA reads TGTGCCAGCAGCTTACTAGCGGGAAGTCAGGGGGGCAATGAGCAGTTCTTC. Translated: CASSLLAGSQGGNEQFF. The whole variable domain, remainder taken from reference TRBV7-9 and TRBJ2-1, is DTGVSQNPRHKITKRGQNVTFRCDPISEHNRLYWYRQTLGQGPEFLTYFQNEAQLEKSRLLSDRFSAERPKGSFSTLEIQRTEQGDSAMYLCASSLLAGSQGGNEQFFGPGTRLTVL.

This clone was seen many times. This sequence joins TRBV29-1 and TRBJ2-4; 9 nucleotides agree with TRBD1. This CDR3 region has 12 residues. Germline trimming cut 7 bases from V and 5 bases from J; bases unmatched to any gene: 3. Germline CDR1 reads SQVTM; CDR2 reads ANQGSEA. The CDR3 reads CSGGQGQNIQYF. CDR3 bases: TGCAGCGGCGGACAGGGGCAAAACATTCAGTACTTC.

The rearrangement joins TRBV7-4 to TRBJ1-5, with D possibly being TRBD1 (5 bases). With 1 base removed from V and 7 bases from J, the gap between germline ends came to 11 bases. The length of the CDR3 is 14 residues. Germline V gene lookup returns CDR1 SGHVT and CDR2 SQSDAQ. CDR3 amino acids: CASSLVRDVQPQHF. The CDR3 DNA sequence: TGTGCCAGCAGCTTAGTCAGGGATGTCCAGCCCCAGCATTTT.

A few counts support this clone. V is TRBV5-4 and J is TRBJ1-1; TRBD1 aligns across 8 bases. Per the germline V gene, CDR1 is SGHNT and CDR2 is YYREEE (reference sequence). The CDR3 is 13 amino acids. The junction had 4 bases not matched to a gene; V was cut back by 5 bases and J by 4 bases. CDR3 sequence reads: CASSITGGTEAFF. The CDR3 DNA reads TGTGCCAGCAGTATAACAGGGGGCACTGAAGCTTTCTTT.

This clone has more than one count but fewer than ten. The chain employs TRBV5-1 and TRBJ2-7; D not resolved. Trimming took off 0 bases at V and 6 bases at J, with 10 bases between the two ends. This CDR3 contains 13 residues. The germline CDR1 and CDR2 sequences are SGHRS and YFSETQ. CDR3 nucleotide sequence: TGCGCCAGCAGCTTGGCCTGGGCTTCCGAGCAGTACTTC. As protein: CASSLAWASEQYF. The full variable domain, its missing parts supplied by reference TRBV5-1 and TRBJ2-7, is KAGVTQTPRYLIKTRGQQVTLSCSPISGHRSVSWYQQTPGQGLQFLFEYFSETQRNKGNFPGRFSGRQFSNSRSEMNVSTLELGDSALYLCASSLAWASEQYFGPGTRLTVT.

The sample holds a few counts of this clone. The chain employs TRBV5-4 and TRBJ2-5; D possibly corresponds to TRBD1 (6 bases). The CDR3 has 14 residues. Per the germline V gene, CDR1 is SGHNT and CDR2 is YYREEE (reference sequence). Trimming removed 5 bases at V and 1 base at J, with 12 bases between. CDR3 sequence (DNA): TGTGCCAGCAGGCCGGGACACCGCCAAGAGACCCAGTACTTC. Its translation is CASRPGHRQETQYF.

This clone was seen a handful of times. This chain uses TRBV19 with TRBJ1-2, with 7 bases fitting TRBD1. The CDR3 extends over 15 amino acids. Germline V gene sequence: CDR1 LNHDA, CDR2 SQIVND (reference sequence). After removal of 5 bases from V and 5 bases from J, the junction contained 11 bases not matched to a gene. Here the CDR3 DNA reads TGTGCCAGTAGTCCCACGCCGACAGGGAGATATGGCTACACCTTC. Translation gives CASSPTPTGRYGYTF.

The chain links TRBV19 to TRBJ2-7; possible D gene TRBD2, 5 bases. This CDR3 has 15 amino acids. Germline CDR1 LNHDA, CDR2 SQIVND (reference sequence). V dropped 1 base and J dropped 2 bases, with 12 bases sitting between them. For the CDR3, the DNA is TGTGCCAGTAGTATAGTCGCAGGCGGGCCCTACGAGCAGTACTTC. Its protein product is CASSIVAGGPYEQYF.

This clone was recorded a few times. For the CDR3, the DNA is TGTGCCAGCAGCTTACCCGGACGGGGAGTATACACTGAAGCTTTCTTT. Translation: CASSLPGRGVYTEAFF. The chain carries TRBV5-4 and TRBJ1-1, with D unresolved. The CDR3 totals 16 residues. V lost 2 bases and J 3 bases, leaving 17 bases between the germline ends. Germline loops: CDR1 SGHNT, CDR2 YYREEE (reference sequence). The full variable domain, its missing parts supplied by reference TRBV5-4 and TRBJ1-1, is ETGVTQSPTHLIKTRGQQVTLRCSSQSGHNTVSWYQQALGQGPQFIFQYYREEENGRGNFPPRFSGLQFPNYSSELNVNALELDDSALYLCASSLPGRGVYTEAFFGQGTRLTVV.

This clone was counted a few times. The chain couples TRBV4-2 to TRBJ1-2; D is possibly TRBD1 (5 bases). The V and J ends lost 0 bases and 3 bases respectively, with 11 bases between them. This CDR3 is 15 amino acids long. Germline assignment: CDR1 LGHNA and CDR2 YNFKEQ. The CDR3 bases are TGTGCCAGCAGCCAAGATGTTCGCAGGGACTATGGCTACACCTTC. Translating it yields CASSQDVRRDYGYTF.

The chain couples TRBV6-5 to TRBJ2-7, with TRBD1 identical over 8 bases. The CDR3 loop spans 16 amino acids. V lost 0 bases and J lost 5; bases outside the gene matches: 9. Per the germline V gene, CDR1 is MNHEY and CDR2 is SVGAGI. This chain's CDR3 is CASSYSSQGAPDEQYF. The CDR3 bases are TGTGCCAGCAGTTACTCGTCCCAGGGGGCGCCCGACGAGCAGTACTTC.

This clone has at least ten counts. The chain has TRBV23-1 and TRBJ2-3, with TRBD2 identical over 9 bases. TRBV23-1 is an open reading frame whose function is uncertain. With V trimmed by 3 bases and J by 4 bases, 14 bases remained unmatched. The length of the CDR3 is 18 residues. The CDR3 DNA follows: TGCGCCAGCAGTCATCCCAAACCCGGGACTAGCATCCCAGATACGCAGTATTTT. Its translation: CASSHPKPGTSIPDTQYF.

The V and J genes are TRBV29-1 and TRBJ1-4; a possible D gene is TRBD1 (5 bases). The CDR3 length is 14 residues. Per germline, CDR1 SQVTM and CDR2 ANQGSEA. V lost 4 bases, J lost 0 bases, and 9 bases lay in between. This CDR3 reads CSVVGETTNEKLFF. The CDR3 DNA reads as TGCAGCGTTGTAGGGGAAACAACTAATGAAAAACTGTTTTTT.